These 28 T cell receptor beta chains were sequenced from one sample in a study of cytomegalovirus exposure and HLA in healthy donors. Primers for the PCR totalled 60 Vbeta and 13 Jbeta. Sequenced by immunoSEQ multiplex PCR; TCRdb stores in-frame clones only, minus some. The sample records around 98,000 clones, around 70% being singletons. Specimen: PBMCs. These receptors were collected from a female donor in good health and CMV-seronegative.

The chain carries TRBV30 and TRBJ2-7; weak D call: TRBD2 (5 bases). Germline V gives CDR1 GTSNPN, CDR2 SVGIG (reference sequence). The CDR3 loop spans 17 amino acids. Trimming cost V 1 base and J 9 bases, with 28 bases left between them. CDR3: CAWSEVGKRMGSEVQYF. In DNA, the CDR3 is TGTGCCTGGAGTGAGGTGGGGAAGCGGATGGGATCCGAGGTGCAGTACTTC.

In this sample, this clone turned up a few times. This chain uses TRBV6-1 with TRBJ2-7; 7 bases agree with TRBD1. V was pared by 7 bases and J by 6 bases, with 9 bases of the junction left unmatched. Germline V gene lookup returns CDR1 MNHNS and CDR2 SASEGT. The CDR3 loop spans 13 amino acids. Here the CDR3 DNA reads TGTGCCAGCACCCGGGACAGTCGCGGCGAGCAGTACTTC. This translates into CASTRDSRGEQYF.

A few counts support this clone. This rearrangement joins TRBV29-1 to TRBJ2-1; 9 bases map to TRBD2. There are 16 residues in the CDR3. The germline V gene encodes CDR1 SQVTM and CDR2 ANQGSEA. V lost 5 bases, J lost 3 bases, and 11 bases stayed unmatched. This CDR3 is CSVQLAGVDYYNEQFF. Here the CDR3 DNA reads TGCAGCGTTCAATTAGCGGGAGTGGATTACTACAATGAGCAGTTCTTC.

The chain has TRBV28 and TRBJ2-1; TRBD2 aligns across 12 bases. The V and J ends lost 5 bases and 4 bases, in that order; junction bases with no gene match: 6. In germline, CDR1 is MDHEN, CDR2 SYDVKM. The CDR3 is made up of 16 amino acids. CDR3 nucleotides: TGTGCCAGCAGTACTTGGACTAGCGGGACGTACAATGAGCAGTTCTTC. Translation gives CASSTWTSGTYNEQFF.

This clone is labeled medium-sized (0.01 to 0.1%). The rearrangement links TRBV19 to TRBJ2-1; 10 positions match TRBD2. Looked up from germline, CDR1 is LNHDA and CDR2 is SQIVND (reference sequence). After removal of 8 bases from V and 7 bases from J, the junction contained 5 bases not matched to a gene. The CDR3 is made up of 13 amino acids. The CDR3: CASRLAGVNEQFF. CDR3 in DNA: TGTGCCAGTCGTCTAGCGGGAGTGAATGAGCAGTTCTTC. The full variable domain, with the rest looked up from reference TRBV19 and TRBJ2-1, is DGGITQSPKYLFRKEGQNVTLSCEQNLNHDAMYWYRQDPGQGLRLIYYSQIVNDFQKGDIAEGYSVSREKKESFPLTVTSAQKNPTAFYLCASRLAGVNEQFFGPGTRLTVL.

The chain uses TRBV10-1 and TRBJ1-2; 10 bases are shared with TRBD1. This CDR3 contains 16 residues. Germline V CDR1 and CDR2: WNHNN, SYGVQD (reference sequence). Trimming cost V 4 bases and J 12 bases; bases outside gene matches: 17. CDR3 sequence: CASSANFRDRGRGDTF. The CDR3 DNA sequence: TGCGCCAGCAGTGCGAACTTCCGGGACAGGGGACGTGGGGACACCTTC.

V and J are TRBV5-1 and TRBJ1-3; D is unresolved. CDR1 is SGHRS and CDR2 is YFSETQ in the germline V gene. The CDR3 spans 16 residues. Trimming removed 4 bases at V and 0 bases at J, with 14 bases between. The CDR3, as DNA: TGCGCCAGCAGCACGTTTGGGGAGAGCTCTGGAAACACCATATATTTT. This sequence encodes CASSTFGESSGNTIYF.

The V gene is TRBV10-1, the J gene TRBJ2-7, with 10 bases identical to TRBD1. The CDR3 covers 12 residues. Germline CDR1 and CDR2: WNHNN and SYGVQD (reference sequence). Unmatched junction bases numbered 1, after V lost 0 bases and J lost 11 bases. The CDR3 protein is CASSESTGGKYF. The CDR3 DNA is TGCGCCAGCAGTGAGTCGACAGGGGGCAAGTACTTC.

The J gene is TRBJ1-1, the V gene TRBV5-1, with D perhaps matching TRBD1 (6 bases). From germline, CDR1 is SGHRS and CDR2 YFSETQ. Trimming left V 4 bases short and J 11 bases short, with 21 bases between. The CDR3 is 14 amino acids. CDR3 region: CASSPNLGQGRAFF. CDR3 nucleotides: TGCGCCAGCAGCCCCAATCTGGGGCAGGGGCGGGCTTTCTTT.

Only a few counts were recorded for this clone. This rearrangement joins TRBV25-1 to TRBJ1-3; 12 bases fit TRBD1. Germline lookup yields CDR1 MGHDK and CDR2 SYGVNS. Losses at the gene ends were 1 base for V and 8 bases for J; bases not matched to a gene: 3. This CDR3 spans 15 amino acids. The CDR3 loop is CASSEWGQGADTIYF. DNA of the CDR3: TGTGCCAGCAGTGAATGGGGACAGGGGGCTGACACCATATATTTT. The complete variable domain, with remaining parts taken from reference TRBV25-1 and TRBJ1-3, reads EADIYQTPRYLVIGTGKKITLECSQTMGHDKMYWYQQDPGMELHLIHYSYGVNSTEKGDLSSESTVSRIRTEHFPLTLESARPSHTSQYLCASSEWGQGADTIYFGEGSWLTVV.

The chain combines TRBV4-1 with TRBJ1-1; possibly TRBD1 for D (5 bases). Trimming left V 0 bases short and J 1 base short, with 9 bases between. The length of the CDR3 is 15 residues. CDR1 is MGHRA and CDR2 is YSYEKL in the germline V gene. In DNA, the CDR3 is TGCGCCAGCAGCCAAGATCCCACAGGGAACACTGAAGCTTTCTTT. Its protein product is CASSQDPTGNTEAFF.

The chain joins TRBV4-1 to TRBJ2-3; D call uncertain. This CDR3 region has 15 residues. Trimming took 3 bases from V and 5 from J, leaving 15 bases between them. Germline V gene data show CDR1 as MGHRA and CDR2 as YSYEKL. The CDR3 here is CASSQHRPRQDTQYF. The CDR3 DNA reads as TGCGCCAGCAGCCAGCACAGACCTCGACAAGATACGCAGTATTTT.

The chain has TRBV10-3 and TRBJ2-3, with 8 bases fitting TRBD2. V lost 6 bases, J lost 2 bases, and 10 bases stayed unmatched. CDR3 length equals 16 residues. The germline CDR1 and CDR2 sequences are ENHRY and SYGVKD. CDR3 bases: TGTGCCATCAGACCGGGGGGGGGAACGTTCACAGATACGCAGTATTTT. Residues: CAIRPGGGTFTDTQYF.

A single count supports this clone. The chain employs TRBV5-1 and TRBJ2-5; weak D call: TRBD1 (6 bases). This CDR3 has 15 residues. The V and J ends lost 3 bases and 0 bases respectively, with 12 bases between them. Germline-derived CDR1 and CDR2 are SGHRS and YFSETQ. The CDR3: CASSSQGRDQETQYF. CDR3 nucleotides: TGCGCCAGCAGCTCACAGGGACGGGACCAAGAGACCCAGTACTTC.

The rearrangement joins TRBV28 to TRBJ1-5; 8 nucleotides match TRBD1. This CDR3 comprises 14 residues. V lost 6 bases, J lost 4 bases, and 5 bases stayed unmatched. CDR1 is MDHEN, CDR2 SYDVKM, per germline. The CDR3 is CASSGDRRNQPQHF. The CDR3 nucleotides read TGTGCCAGCAGCGGGGACAGGAGAAATCAGCCCCAGCATTTT.

To note about this clone: Mismatch with germline at one junction end may stem from a read error. The V gene is TRBV6-1, the J gene TRBJ1-5; D possibly corresponds to TRBD1 (6 bases). The CDR3 spans 17 residues. Per germline, CDR1 MNHNS and CDR2 SASEGT. The CDR3 loop is CASSEKGGGGLRSAQNF. DNA of the CDR3: TGTGCCAGCAGTGAAAAGGGGGGCGGGGGTTTACGCTCAGCCCAGAATTTT.

This chain uses TRBV7-9 with TRBJ1-3; 7 bases are shared with TRBD1. CDR1 is SEHNR, CDR2 FQNEAQ, per germline (reference sequence). V shed 0 bases, J shed 4 bases, and the junction held 6 bases outside the gene matches. The CDR3 has 16 amino acids. In DNA, the CDR3 is TGTGCCAGCAGCTTAGCCCTGACAGGGACAGGAAACACCATATATTTT. It yields the protein CASSLALTGTGNTIYF.

The chain couples TRBV14 to TRBJ1-3, with D tentatively TRBD1 (6 bases). Germline values: CDR1 SGHDN, CDR2 FVKESK. V lost 4 bases and J lost 0, with 19 bases in between. There are 18 residues in the CDR3. The CDR3 DNA follows: TGTGCCAGCAGCCTACTACCCCTGGGGGCAAGCTCTGGAAACACCATATATTTT. As protein: CASSLLPLGASSGNTIYF.

The chain combines TRBV13 with TRBJ1-3; D is possibly TRBD1 (6 bases). There are 17 residues in the CDR3. Trimming took 3 bases from V and 2 from J, leaving 17 bases between them. Looked up from germline, CDR1 is PRHDT and CDR2 is FYEKMQ (reference sequence). In DNA form, the CDR3 reads TGTGCCAGCAGCTTGGACAGATCAGGTGATGCTGGAAACACCATATATTTT. Amino acid sequence: CASSLDRSGDAGNTIYF. The whole variable domain, filled in from reference TRBV13 and TRBJ1-3, reads AAGVIQSPRHLIKEKRETATLKCYPIPRHDTVYWYQQGPGQDPQFLISFYEKMQSDKGSIPDRFSAQQFSDYHSELNMSSLELGDSALYFCASSLDRSGDAGNTIYFGEGSWLTVV.

This chain joins TRBV7-9 and TRBJ1-6; 8 nucleotides agree with TRBD1. V dropped 4 bases and J dropped 9; count of bases not matched to a gene: 5. This CDR3 contains 14 residues. CDR1 SEHNR and CDR2 FQNEAQ come from the germline V gene (reference sequence). The CDR3 DNA reads as TGTGCCAGCAGCTCCGACAGGGGAGGTTCACCCCTCCACTTT. This codes for CASSSDRGGSPLHF.

This clone has only one observation. J is TRBJ2-2 and V is TRBV10-1, with TRBD1 identical over 9 bases. The germline gives CDR1 WNHNN, CDR2 SYGVQD (reference sequence). The CDR3 is made up of 14 amino acids. The V and J ends lost 5 bases and 3 bases, in that order; junction bases with no gene match: 1. CDR3 amino acids: CASSRDRDTGELFF. CDR3 coding DNA: TGCGCCAGCAGTCGGGACAGGGACACCGGGGAGCTGTTTTTT.

This clone was counted once. V is TRBV30 and J is TRBJ1-1, with D uncertain. Germline CDR1 and CDR2: GTSNPN and SVGIG (reference sequence). Trimming removed 2 bases from V and 8 bases from J, with 9 bases in between. This CDR3 contains 11 residues. This chain's CDR3 is CAWSPGREAFF. CDR3 nucleotides: TGTGCCTGGAGTCCGGGAAGAGAAGCTTTCTTT.

The rearrangement joins TRBV9 to TRBJ2-3, with 7 nucleotides matching TRBD2. The CDR3 totals 15 residues. Germline CDR1 reads SGDLS; CDR2 reads YYNGEE. V was clipped by 3 bases and J by 3 bases; unmatched bases: 7. The CDR3 region is CASSAAGFPTDTQYF. CDR3 DNA sequence: TGTGCCAGCAGCGCAGCGGGATTTCCAACAGATACGCAGTATTTT.

The V call is TRBV9, the J call TRBJ2-1, with D possibly TRBD2 on 6 matching bases. The CDR3 consists of 14 residues. The germline CDR1 and CDR2 sequences are SGDLS and YYNGEE. Trimming took off 3 bases at V and 4 bases at J, with 11 bases between the two ends. CDR3 loop: CASSAGGLYNEQFF. CDR3 nucleotide sequence: TGTGCCAGCAGCGCCGGGGGACTGTACAATGAGCAGTTCTTC.

The chain combines TRBV7-2 with TRBJ1-5; 7 nucleotides align to TRBD1. CDR3 length: 14 residues. V dropped 5 bases and J dropped 2; count of bases not matched to a gene: 3. Germline V gene sequence: CDR1 SGHTA, CDR2 FQGNSA. CDR3 sequence reads: CASSQQGGNQPQHF. CDR3 coding DNA: TGTGCCAGCAGCCAGCAGGGGGGCAATCAGCCCCAGCATTTT.

This clone was seen a handful of times. This chain joins TRBV20-1 and TRBJ1-1; D gene ambiguous. CDR1 is DFQATT, CDR2 SNEGSKA, per germline (reference sequence). Between the trimmed V and J ends, which lost 3 bases and 2 bases, there was a span of 4 bases. The CDR3 loop spans 11 amino acids. The CDR3 sequence is CSASSNTEAFF. CDR3 nucleotides: TGCAGTGCTAGCTCCAACACTGAAGCTTTCTTT.

The chain recombines TRBV7-8 with TRBJ2-3; no definite D call. The CDR3 extends over 12 amino acids. Trimming left V 4 bases short and J 2 bases short, with 4 bases between. Germline lookup yields CDR1 SGHVS and CDR2 FQNEAQ. CDR3 nucleotides: TGTGCCAGCAGCTCCTTCACAGATACGCAGTATTTT. It encodes CASSSFTDTQYF.

The rearrangement joins TRBV6-5 to TRBJ1-1, with 7 bases that match TRBD1. Trimming took 3 bases from V and 6 from J; bases not matched to a gene: 10. CDR3 length: 15 amino acids. CDR1 is MNHEY, CDR2 SVGAGI, per germline. The CDR3 nucleotides read TGTGCCAGCAGTTATCCTTTAGACAGGGAACCTGAAGCTTTCTTT. Translated: CASSYPLDREPEAFF.